A selection of T cell receptor beta chains follows, all from one sample in a study of response to subunit inactivated influenza vaccine. In TCRdb, the RT-PCR reads were re-called with MiXCR into one record per CDR3 protein. The sample yields around 470,000 distinct CDR3 sequences, roughly 7.9% seen once. This specimen consisted of PBMCs from blood, obtained less than 30 months after vaccination. The receptors were gathered from a man aged 45-69 years who received an inactivated influenza vaccine. Both conserved end residues are part of each CDR3. D genes are given only for firm matches. Expanded clones are given a class, and other clones once, few, many or no size at all.

CASSLGDSRANVLTF | TGCGCCAGCAGCTTGGGGGATAGTCGGGCCAACGTCCTGACTTTC | . | TRBJ2-6 | few | TRBV5-1
CASTDRYYGYTF | TGTGCCAGCACTGACAGATACTATGGCTACACCTTC | . | TRBJ1-2 | few | TRBV18
CASSRLSETQYF | TGTGCCAGCAGTAGGCTCTCCGAGACCCAGTACTTC | . | TRBJ2-5 | few | TRBV12-3/TRBV12-4
CASSYLASGSDEQFF | TGTGCCAGCAGTTATCTGGCTAGCGGGAGCGATGAGCAGTTCTTC | TRBD2 | TRBJ2-1 | many | TRBV6-5
CASSDGRAGTDTQYF | TGTGCCAGCAGCGACGGGAGGGCCGGCACAGATACGCAGTATTTT | TRBD2 | TRBJ2-3 | few | TRBV9
CASSFQGGPTDTQYF | TGTGCCAGCAGTTTCCAGGGAGGGCCCACAGATACGCAGTATTTT | TRBD2 | TRBJ2-3 | . | TRBV12-3/TRBV12-4
CSVEATRDTEAFF | TGCAGCGTTGAAGCTACTCGGGACACTGAAGCTTTCTTT | . | TRBJ1-1 | few | TRBV29-1
CSVHGDEQFF | TGCAGCGTTCACGGGGATGAGCAGTTCTTC | . | TRBJ2-1 | many | TRBV29-1
CSVTDTGNTIYF | TGCAGCGTGACGGACACTGGAAACACCATATATTTT | . | TRBJ1-3 | . | TRBV29-1
CASSYQGTSGANVLTF | TGTGCCAGCAGCTACCAGGGGACCTCTGGGGCCAACGTCCTGACTTTC | . | TRBJ2-6 | many | TRBV7-2
CATRKAGNTQYF | TGTGCCACCCGCAAGGCGGGGAATACGCAGTATTTT | . | TRBJ2-3 | . | TRBV19
CSARGLADSSSYEQYF | TGCAGTGCTAGAGGTTTGGCAGATTCCTCCTCCTACGAGCAGTACTTC | . | TRBJ2-7 | few | TRBV20-1
CATNDGTINQPQHF | TGTGCCACCAACGACGGGACAATTAATCAGCCCCAGCATTTT | . | TRBJ1-5 | few | TRBV6-4
CAISLAGGLTDTQYF | TGTGCCATCAGCTTGGCGGGAGGGCTCACAGATACGCAGTATTTT | TRBD2 | TRBJ2-3 | many | TRBV10-3
CASSLDRVGTEAFF | TGCGCCAGCAGCTTAGACAGGGTTGGCACTGAAGCTTTCTTT | TRBD1 | TRBJ1-1 | many | TRBV5-1
CASSFLDGSETQYF | TGTGCCAGTAGTTTCCTGGACGGGTCGGAGACCCAGTACTTC | . | TRBJ2-5 | . | TRBV19
CSARDGSGKNIQYF | TGCAGTGCCCGGGATGGTTCAGGCAAAAACATTCAGTACTTC | . | TRBJ2-4 | many | TRBV20-1
CASSPGPTLHYGYTF | TGCGCCAGCAGCCCCGGGCCGACACTTCACTATGGCTACACCTTC | . | TRBJ1-2 | few | TRBV5-1
CASSYPGWVSEQFF | TGTGCCAGCAGTTACCCAGGATGGGTAAGCGAGCAGTTCTTC | . | TRBJ2-1 | few | TRBV6-2/TRBV6-3
CAIRQTGTANTGELFF | TGTGCCATCAGGCAAACCGGGACAGCCAACACCGGGGAGCTGTTTTTT | TRBD1 | TRBJ2-2 | few | TRBV10-3
CASGLVLGGVNEQFF | TGTGCTAGTGGTTTGGTCCTAGGGGGTGTCAATGAGCAGTTCTTC | . | TRBJ2-1 | . | TRBV12-5
CASSPGTSGQGNTGELFF | TGTGCCAGCAGCCCAGGGACTAGCGGACAAGGGAACACCGGGGAGCTGTTTTTT | TRBD2 | TRBJ2-2 | . | TRBV11-1
CASSLNRLENTEAFF | TGTGCCAGCAGCTTAAACAGGCTGGAGAACACTGAAGCTTTCTTT | . | TRBJ1-1 | . | TRBV7-8
CASSSRPIQETQYF | TGTGCCAGCAGCTCGCGACCGATCCAAGAGACCCAGTACTTC | . | TRBJ2-5 | few | TRBV7-2
CASSGHRGQGSYEQYF | TGTGCCAGCAGTGGCCACAGGGGGCAAGGGTCCTACGAGCAGTACTTC | TRBD1 | TRBJ2-7 | . | TRBV25-1